This T cell receptor beta chain comes out of a study of immune evolution from preneoplasia to lung adenocarcinoma. Study-wide findings and caveats: Clonality was highest in normal lung, lower in later-stage lesions apparently. Top clone share appeared to fall from AAH through AIS, MIA, adenocarcinoma.

The V segment lost 3 bases and the J segment 5 bases; nucleotides outside the gene matches: 6. Germline CDR1 KGHSH, CDR2 LQKENI. The CDR3 is made up of 15 amino acids. A remark on this clone: What it binds is unknown.

Libraries were prepared by immunoSEQ multiplex PCR; TCRdb keeps only in-frame clonotypes and omits some of them. The sample shows around 16,000 clones, 70% to 90% of them seen only once. The TCR originated in a person aged 65 to 85 with invasive lung adenocarcinoma. Material: FFPE invasive lung adenocarcinoma tissue. The V call is TRBV18, the J call TRBJ1-2; 10 bases fit TRBD1. The chain's CDR3 is CASSPQGQGGYGYTF. CDR3 DNA sequence: TGTGCCAGCTCACCGCAAGGACAGGGGGGATATGGCTACACCTTC. Full variable domain (remainder filled in from reference TRBV18 and TRBJ1-2): NAGVMQNPRHLVRRRGQEARLRCSPMKGHSHVYWYRQLPEEGLKFMVYLQKENIIDESGMPKERFSAEFPKEGPSILRIQQVVRGDSAAYFCASSPQGQGGYGYTFGSGTRLTVV.